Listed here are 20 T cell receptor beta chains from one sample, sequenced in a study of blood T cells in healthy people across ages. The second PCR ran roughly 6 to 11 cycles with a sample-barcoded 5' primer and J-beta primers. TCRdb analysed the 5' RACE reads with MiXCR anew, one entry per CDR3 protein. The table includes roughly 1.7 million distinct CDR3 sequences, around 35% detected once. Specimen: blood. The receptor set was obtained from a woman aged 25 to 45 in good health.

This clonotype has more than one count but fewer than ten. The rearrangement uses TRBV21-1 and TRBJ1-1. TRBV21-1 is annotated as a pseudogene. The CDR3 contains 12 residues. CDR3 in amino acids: CASPATNTEAFF. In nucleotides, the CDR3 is TGTGCCAGCCCAGCCACGAACACTGAAGCTTTCTTT.

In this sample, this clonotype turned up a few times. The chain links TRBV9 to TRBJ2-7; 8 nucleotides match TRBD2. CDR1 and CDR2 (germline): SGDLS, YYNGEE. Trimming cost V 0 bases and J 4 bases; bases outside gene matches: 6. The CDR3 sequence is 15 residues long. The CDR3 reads CASSVEAGATYEQYF. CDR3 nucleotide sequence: TGTGCCAGCAGCGTAGAAGCGGGGGCAACGTACGAGCAGTACTTC.

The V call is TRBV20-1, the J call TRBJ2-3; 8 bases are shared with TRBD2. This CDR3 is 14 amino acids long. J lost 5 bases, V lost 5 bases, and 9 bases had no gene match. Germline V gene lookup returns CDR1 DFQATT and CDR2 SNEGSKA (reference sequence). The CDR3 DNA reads TGCAGTGCTTATCCGGGACTAGGATTAGATACGCAGTATTTT. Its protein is CSAYPGLGLDTQYF.

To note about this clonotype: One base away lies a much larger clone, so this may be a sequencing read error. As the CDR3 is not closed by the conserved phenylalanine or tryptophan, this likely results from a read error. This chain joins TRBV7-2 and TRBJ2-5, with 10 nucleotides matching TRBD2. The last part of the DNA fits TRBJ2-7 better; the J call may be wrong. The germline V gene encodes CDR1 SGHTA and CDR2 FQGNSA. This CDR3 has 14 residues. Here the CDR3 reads CASSSTSGPYEQYL. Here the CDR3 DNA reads TGTGCCAGCAGTTCGACTAGCGGGCCCTACGAGCAGTACTTA.

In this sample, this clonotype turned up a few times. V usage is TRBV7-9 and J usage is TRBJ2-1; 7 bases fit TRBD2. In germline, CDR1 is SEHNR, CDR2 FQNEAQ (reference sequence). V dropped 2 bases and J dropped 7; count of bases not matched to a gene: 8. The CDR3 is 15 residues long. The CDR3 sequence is CASSLRGGGINEQFF. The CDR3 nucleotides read TGTGCCAGCAGCTTACGGGGCGGGGGTATAAATGAGCAGTTCTTC.

The CDR3 is CSASRGDPSNQPQHF. CDR3 DNA: TGCAGTGCTAGCCGAGGGGACCCTAGCAATCAGCCCCAGCATTTT. The rearrangement joins TRBV20-1 to TRBJ1-5; TRBD1 might be the D (5 bases). The germline gives CDR1 DFQATT, CDR2 SNEGSKA (reference sequence). V was shortened by 3 bases and J by 0 bases, with 12 bases between the two germline ends. This CDR3 contains 15 residues.

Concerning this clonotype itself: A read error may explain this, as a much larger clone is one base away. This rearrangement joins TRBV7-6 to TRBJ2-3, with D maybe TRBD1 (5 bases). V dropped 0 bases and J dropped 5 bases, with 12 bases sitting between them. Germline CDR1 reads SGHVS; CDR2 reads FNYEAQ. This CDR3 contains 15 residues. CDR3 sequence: CASSLASGAKDTQYF. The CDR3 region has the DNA TGTGCCAGCAGCTTAGCGAGTGGGGCGAAAGATACGCAGTATTTT.

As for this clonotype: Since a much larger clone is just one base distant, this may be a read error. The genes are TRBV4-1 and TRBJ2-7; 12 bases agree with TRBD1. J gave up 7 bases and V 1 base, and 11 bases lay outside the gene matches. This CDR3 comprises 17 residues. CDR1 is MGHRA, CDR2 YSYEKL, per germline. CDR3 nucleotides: TGCGCCAGCAGCCAAGGACCGGGACAGGGGGCGCGAAATGAGCAGTACTTC. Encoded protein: CASSQGPGQGARNEQYF.

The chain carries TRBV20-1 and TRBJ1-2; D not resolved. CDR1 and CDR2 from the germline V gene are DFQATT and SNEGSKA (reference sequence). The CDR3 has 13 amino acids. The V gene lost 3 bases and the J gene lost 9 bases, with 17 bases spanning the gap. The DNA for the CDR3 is TGCAGTGCTAGGGACGGTCTAACGGGGAGCTACACCTTC. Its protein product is CSARDGLTGSYTF.

The CDR3 sequence is CASSQVFQGARNQYF. In DNA form, the CDR3 reads TGTGCCAGCAGCCAAGTTTTCCAGGGTGCTAGAAACCAGTACTTC. V gene TRBV3-1 combines with J gene TRBJ2-5; tentative D call: TRBD1 (5 bases). Germline CDR1 and CDR2: LGHDT and YNNKEL (reference sequence). V lost 1 base, J lost 10 bases, and 19 bases lay in between. This CDR3 is built from 15 residues.

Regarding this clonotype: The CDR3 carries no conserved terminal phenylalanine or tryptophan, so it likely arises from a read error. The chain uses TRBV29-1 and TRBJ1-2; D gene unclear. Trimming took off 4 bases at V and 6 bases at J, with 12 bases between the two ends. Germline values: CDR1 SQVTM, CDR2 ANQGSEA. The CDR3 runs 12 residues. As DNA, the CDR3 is TGCAGCGTTGTGGAGGGTAGCGATGGCTACACCGTC. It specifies CSVVEGSDGYTV.

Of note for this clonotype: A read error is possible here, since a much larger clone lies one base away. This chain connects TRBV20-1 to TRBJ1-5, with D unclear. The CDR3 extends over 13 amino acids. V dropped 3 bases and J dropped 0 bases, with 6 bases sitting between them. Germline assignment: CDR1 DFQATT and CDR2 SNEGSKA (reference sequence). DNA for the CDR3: TGCAGTGCTAGGACAAATAGCAATCAGCCCCAGCATTTT. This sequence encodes CSARTNSNQPQHF.

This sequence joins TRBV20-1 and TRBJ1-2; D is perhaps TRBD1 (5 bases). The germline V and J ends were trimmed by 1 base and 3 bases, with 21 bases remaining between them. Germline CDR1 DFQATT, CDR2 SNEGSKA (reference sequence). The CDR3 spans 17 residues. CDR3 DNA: TGCAGTGCTAGAGGGCGGACGAAGTGGACACGGGACTATGGCTACACCTTC. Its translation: CSARGRTKWTRDYGYTF.

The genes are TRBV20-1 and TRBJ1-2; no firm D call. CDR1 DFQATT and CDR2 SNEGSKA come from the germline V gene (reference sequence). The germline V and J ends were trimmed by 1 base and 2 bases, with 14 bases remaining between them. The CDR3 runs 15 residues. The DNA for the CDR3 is TGCAGTGCTAGAGGTCTTAGGACGGCAAACTATGGCTACACCTTC. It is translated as CSARGLRTANYGYTF.

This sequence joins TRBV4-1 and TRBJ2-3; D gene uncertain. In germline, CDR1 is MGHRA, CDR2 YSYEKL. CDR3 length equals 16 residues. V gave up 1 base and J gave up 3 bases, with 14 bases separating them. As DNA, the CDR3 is TGCGCCAGCAGCCAAGTAGGAACAAGTTATACAGATACGCAGTATTTT. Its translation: CASSQVGTSYTDTQYF.

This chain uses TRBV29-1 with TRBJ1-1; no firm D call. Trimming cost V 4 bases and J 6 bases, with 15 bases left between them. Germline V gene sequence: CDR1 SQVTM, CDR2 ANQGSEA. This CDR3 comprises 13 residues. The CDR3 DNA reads TGCAGCGTTGGACGACAAGGCCGGCCTGAAGCTTTCTTT. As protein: CSVGRQGRPEAFF.

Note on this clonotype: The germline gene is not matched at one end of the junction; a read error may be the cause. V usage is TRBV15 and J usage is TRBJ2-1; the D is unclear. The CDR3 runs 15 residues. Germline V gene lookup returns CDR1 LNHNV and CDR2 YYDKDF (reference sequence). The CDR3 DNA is TGTGCCACTAGCAGAGATCCGAACTCCTACAATGAGCAGTTCTTC. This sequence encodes CATSRDPNSYNEQFF.

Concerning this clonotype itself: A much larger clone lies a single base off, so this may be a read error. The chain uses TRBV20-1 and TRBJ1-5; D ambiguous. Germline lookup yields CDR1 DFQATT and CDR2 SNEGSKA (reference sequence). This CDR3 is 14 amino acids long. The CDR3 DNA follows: TGCAATGCGCTAGCGAATAGGGGCAATCAGCCCCAGCATTTT. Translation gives CNALANRGNQPQHF.

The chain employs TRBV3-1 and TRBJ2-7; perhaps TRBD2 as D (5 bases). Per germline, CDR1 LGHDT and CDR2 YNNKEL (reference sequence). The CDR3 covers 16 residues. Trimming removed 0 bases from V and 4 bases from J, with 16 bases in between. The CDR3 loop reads CASSQESLGLFYEQYF. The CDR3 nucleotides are TGTGCCAGCAGCCAAGAATCGCTCGGACTGTTTTACGAGCAGTACTTC.

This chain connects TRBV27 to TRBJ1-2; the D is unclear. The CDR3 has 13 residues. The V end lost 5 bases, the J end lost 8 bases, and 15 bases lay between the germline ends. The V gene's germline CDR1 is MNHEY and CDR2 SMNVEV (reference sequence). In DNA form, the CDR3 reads TGTGCCAGCAGTAGAAGCGGATTGAAGGGCTACACCTTC. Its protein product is CASSRSGLKGYTF.